These 20 T cell receptor beta chains share one sample of origin, sequenced in a study of T cells in tuberculosis. Repertoires were generated with immunoSEQ multiplex PCR, while TCRdb's copy carries only in-frame clones and drops some. The repertoire holds more than 20,000 clones, with 80% to 90% as singletons. The sample comprised PBMCs. The source of these receptors is a donor aged 5-35 years with latent tuberculosis or without tuberculosis infection.

The chain recombines TRBV7-3 with TRBJ2-1; 11 positions match TRBD2. The CDR3 has 15 amino acids. V shed 5 bases and J 4 bases; nucleotides not matched to a gene: 4. CDR1 is SGHTA and CDR2 is FQGTGA in the germline V gene. The CDR3 nucleotides read TGTGCCAGCAGCGATCGACTAGCGGGGTACAATGAGCAGTTCTTC. It encodes CASSDRLAGYNEQFF.

This clone was picked up one time. Without the conserved terminal phenylalanine or tryptophan, this CDR3 likely stems from a read error. The DNA is omitted, as the CDR3 cannot be located on it reliably, and the CDR3 follows TCRdb's listing. This chain connects TRBV5-8 to TRBJ2-7; the table's D call, TRBD2, was not checked against the DNA. CDR1 is SGHTS, CDR2 YDEGEE, per germline. The CDR3 spans 9 amino acids, including both terminal residues. CDR3 region: CASSLLAPL.

In this sample, this clone turned up once. V gene TRBV19 combines with J gene TRBJ1-4; D ambiguous. The germline gives CDR1 LNHDA, CDR2 SQIVND (reference sequence). This CDR3 comprises 12 residues. V was trimmed by 8 bases and J by 7 bases, leaving 11 bases between them. In DNA, the CDR3 is TGTGCCAGTCTTCATGAGGGTGAAAAACTGTTTTTT. It specifies CASLHEGEKLFF. Supplemented by reference TRBV19 and TRBJ1-4, the full variable domain reads DGGITQSPKYLFRKEGQNVTLSCEQNLNHDAMYWYRQDPGQGLRLIYYSQIVNDFQKGDIAEGYSVSREKKESFPLTVTSAQKNPTAFYLCASLHEGEKLFFGSGTQLSVL.

The J gene is TRBJ1-2, the V gene TRBV5-6; the D gene is possibly TRBD1 (6 bases). The germline CDR1 and CDR2 sequences are SGHDT and YYEEEE. This CDR3 contains 11 residues. V gave up 4 bases and J gave up 7 bases, with 8 bases separating them. The CDR3 sequence: CASSLGGGYTF. Written as DNA, the CDR3 is TGTGCCAGCAGCCTAGGGGGTGGCTACACCTTC.

The chain's CDR3 is CASSFGLAGGLYEQYF. The CDR3 region has the DNA TGTGCCAGCAGCTTTGGACTAGCGGGGGGTCTGTACGAGCAGTACTTC. V is TRBV7-2 and J is TRBJ2-7, with 14 nucleotides matching TRBD2. Germline-derived CDR1 and CDR2 are SGHTA and FQGNSA. This CDR3 comprises 16 residues. The J segment lost 4 bases and the V segment lost 3 bases, leaving 5 bases of the junction unmatched. The whole variable domain, filled in from reference TRBV7-2 and TRBJ2-7, reads GAGVSQSPSNKVTEKGKDVELRCDPISGHTALYWYRQSLGQGLEFLIYFQGNSAPDKSGLPSDRFSAERTGGSVSTLTIQRTQQEDSAVYLCASSFGLAGGLYEQYFGPGTRLTVT.

The rearrangement links TRBV19 to TRBJ2-2; 7 nucleotides match TRBD1. Trimming at V came to 7 bases and at J to 6 bases, leaving 8 bases not matched to a gene. The CDR3 sequence is 14 residues long. Germline V gene lookup returns CDR1 LNHDA and CDR2 SQIVND (reference sequence). CDR3 protein: CASTNTGEPGELFF. CDR3 DNA: TGTGCCAGTACTAATACAGGGGAGCCCGGGGAGCTGTTTTTT.

V and J are TRBV6-5 and TRBJ2-1; 8 nucleotides line up with TRBD2. Germline lookup yields CDR1 MNHEY and CDR2 SVGAGI. The CDR3 extends over 14 amino acids. Trimming took 7 bases from V and 9 from J; bases not matched to a gene: 11. The CDR3 loop is CASIHPGGRGEQFF. CDR3 bases: TGTGCCAGCATCCACCCGGGGGGGAGGGGTGAGCAGTTCTTC.

V usage is TRBV27 and J usage is TRBJ2-3; tentatively, D is TRBD1 (5 bases). Germline loops: CDR1 MNHEY, CDR2 SMNVEV (reference sequence). The CDR3 covers 14 residues. With 6 bases removed from V and 3 bases from J, the gap between germline ends came to 13 bases. CDR3 region: CASRAGLLTDTQYF. CDR3 DNA sequence: TGTGCCAGCAGGGCAGGGCTATTGACAGATACGCAGTATTTT.

This clone was picked up a small number of times. The gene calls are TRBV4-2 and TRBJ1-3, with D hard to call. Germline CDR1 reads LGHNA; CDR2 reads YNFKEQ. V was clipped by 0 bases and J by 1 base, with 4 bases between them. The CDR3 is made up of 14 amino acids. The CDR3 loop is CASSQERSGNTIYF. In DNA form, the CDR3 reads TGTGCCAGCAGCCAAGAACGGTCTGGAAACACCATATATTTT.

This clone has more than one count but fewer than ten. The rearrangement uses TRBV9 and TRBJ1-2; 7 bases are shared with TRBD1. The CDR3 sequence is 14 residues long. Germline trimming cut 1 base from V and 1 base from J; bases unmatched to any gene: 1. In germline, CDR1 is SGDLS, CDR2 YYNGEE. CDR3 region: CASSVRGRNYGYTF. The CDR3 DNA reads TGTGCCAGCAGCGTAAGGGGGCGTAACTATGGCTACACCTTC. The full variable domain, with the rest looked up from reference TRBV9 and TRBJ1-2, is DSGVTQTPKHLITATGQRVTLRCSPRSGDLSVYWYQQSLDQGLQFLIQYYNGEERAKGNILERFSAQQFPDLHSELNLSSLELGDSALYFCASSVRGRNYGYTFGSGTRLTVV.

The rearrangement uses TRBV5-1 and TRBJ1-1; D gene ambiguous. V was shortened by 2 bases and J by 7 bases, with 6 bases between the two germline ends. From germline, CDR1 is SGHRS and CDR2 YFSETQ. CDR3 length: 11 amino acids. The CDR3 region has the DNA TGCGCCAGCAGCTTCGCGGGTGAAGCTTTCTTT. This sequence encodes CASSFAGEAFF.

This chain links TRBV7-2 with TRBJ2-1; 10 nucleotides line up with TRBD1. From germline, CDR1 is SGHTA and CDR2 FQGNSA. The V gene end was trimmed by 2 bases and the J gene end by 8 bases; junction bases not matched to a gene: 18. The CDR3 runs to 19 residues. The CDR3 protein is CASSLPTGGEESVIYEQFF. Here the CDR3 DNA reads TGTGCCAGCAGCTTACCGACAGGGGGCGAGGAATCCGTCATCTATGAGCAGTTCTTC. Using reference TRBV7-2 and TRBJ2-1 for the parts outside the CDR3, the full variable domain is GAGVSQSPSNKVTEKGKDVELRCDPISGHTALYWYRQSLGQGLEFLIYFQGNSAPDKSGLPSDRFSAERTGGSVSTLTIQRTQQEDSAVYLCASSLPTGGEESVIYEQFFGPGTRLTVL.

The chain recombines TRBV28 with TRBJ2-3; a possible D gene is TRBD2 (5 bases). Looked up from germline, CDR1 is MDHEN and CDR2 is SYDVKM. The CDR3 is made up of 14 amino acids. Between the trimmed V and J ends, which lost 6 bases and 6 bases, there was a span of 16 bases. The CDR3 DNA is TGTGCCAGCAGCCCCGGACTCTCGGGGGATACGCAGTATTTT. It codes for CASSPGLSGDTQYF.

The V and J genes are TRBV29-1 and TRBJ2-7, with 10 nucleotides matching TRBD2. Germline CDR1 SQVTM, CDR2 ANQGSEA. Trimming took 5 bases from V and 5 from J; bases not matched to a gene: 6. This CDR3 comprises 13 residues. In nucleotides, the CDR3 is TGCAGCGTTACAAGCGGGGGGGTCCACGAGCAGTACTTC. Translated: CSVTSGGVHEQYF.

This clone was observed once. The chain employs TRBV2 and TRBJ1-2; D is unclear. The V gene's germline CDR1 is SNHLY and CDR2 FYNNEI. CDR3 length: 13 residues. V was shortened by 7 bases and J by 8 bases, with 17 bases between the two germline ends. CDR3 protein: CASTSPRLRGYTF. CDR3 coding DNA: TGTGCCAGCACCTCCCCCCGTTTGAGGGGCTACACCTTC.

About this clone: The junction departs from the called germline gene at one end, perhaps through a read error. V usage is TRBV19 and J usage is TRBJ1-2, with D uncertain. The CDR3 consists of 14 residues. Germline-derived CDR1 and CDR2 are LNHDA and SQIVND (reference sequence). For the CDR3, the DNA is TGTGCCAGTAGTATCTCGGGGAGCCTCTATCGCTACACCTTC. It translates to CASSISGSLYRYTF.

The V gene is TRBV7-6, the J gene TRBJ1-5; the match to TRBD1 covers 7 bases. The CDR3 loop spans 15 amino acids. The germline V gene encodes CDR1 SGHVS and CDR2 FNYEAQ. Trimming took 2 bases from V and 6 from J; bases not matched to a gene: 7. The CDR3 sequence is CASSLFPGGRQPQHF. Here the CDR3 DNA reads TGTGCCAGCAGCTTATTTCCAGGGGGGCGTCAGCCCCAGCATTTT.

The chain uses TRBV19 and TRBJ1-5; possible D gene TRBD1, 5 bases. This CDR3 is 17 amino acids long. Germline V gene sequence: CDR1 LNHDA, CDR2 SQIVND (reference sequence). The germline V and J ends were trimmed by 7 bases and 1 base, with 20 bases remaining between them. The CDR3 region has the DNA TGTGCCAGTACCCCCTCTCCCCCGGAGGGGAGCAATCAGCCCCAGCATTTT. Its translation is CASTPSPPEGSNQPQHF.

The rearrangement joins TRBV30 to TRBJ1-2; possible D gene TRBD1, 5 bases. This CDR3 has 17 amino acids. V lost 3 bases and J lost 0, with 20 bases in between. Germline loops: CDR1 GTSNPN, CDR2 SVGIG (reference sequence). In DNA, the CDR3 is TGTGCCTGGAGGGTGCAACCTGGACATCGAGCTAACTATGGCTACACCTTC. This codes for CAWRVQPGHRANYGYTF.

The CDR3 here is CASSYSASGGWETQYF. As DNA, the CDR3 is TGTGCCAGCAGTTACTCAGCTAGCGGGGGTTGGGAGACCCAGTACTTC. This rearrangement joins TRBV6-5 to TRBJ2-5, with 10 bases identical to TRBD2. Trimming at V came to 0 bases and at J to 5 bases, leaving 6 bases not matched to a gene. The CDR3 has 16 residues. Germline values: CDR1 MNHEY, CDR2 SVGAGI.